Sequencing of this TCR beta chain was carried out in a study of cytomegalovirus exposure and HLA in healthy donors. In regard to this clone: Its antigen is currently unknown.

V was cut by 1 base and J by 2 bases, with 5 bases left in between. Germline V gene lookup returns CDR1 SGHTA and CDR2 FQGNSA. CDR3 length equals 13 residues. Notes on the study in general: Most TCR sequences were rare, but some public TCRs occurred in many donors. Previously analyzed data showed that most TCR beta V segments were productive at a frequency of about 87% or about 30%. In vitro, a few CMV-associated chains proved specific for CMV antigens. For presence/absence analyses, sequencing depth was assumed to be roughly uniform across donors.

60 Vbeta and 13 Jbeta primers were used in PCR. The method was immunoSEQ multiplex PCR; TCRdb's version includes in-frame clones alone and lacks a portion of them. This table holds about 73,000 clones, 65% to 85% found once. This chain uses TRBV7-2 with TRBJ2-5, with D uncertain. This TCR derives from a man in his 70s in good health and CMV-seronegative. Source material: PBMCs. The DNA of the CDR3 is TGTGCCAGCAGCTTAGGCAGACAAGAGACCCAGTACTTC. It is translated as CASSLGRQETQYF.